This TCR beta chain was sequenced for a study of T cell responses to AZD1222 COVID-19 vaccine. General observations from the study: Distributed over spike, vaccine-associated CD4 TCRs predominated at 160-218 and 743-854.

Of note for this clone: Its antigen remains unknown.

The CDR3 runs 14 residues. Trimming pared 5 bases from V and 5 bases from J, leaving 10 bases between. Germline values: CDR1 SEHNR, CDR2 FQNEAQ (reference sequence). Assay: immunoSEQ multiplex PCR; the TCRdb copy retains only in-frame clones and omits some. The table records some 200,000 clones, 85% to 95% of them present only once. Here the sequenced sample was peripheral blood, taken on day 0 of MenACWY control vaccination. The V call is TRBV7-9, the J call TRBJ1-6; a possible D gene is TRBD1 (5 bases). The sequence derives from an adult in good health. The CDR3 spells CASSGDANNSPLHF. The CDR3 DNA follows: TGTGCCAGCAGCGGGGACGCAAATAATTCACCCCTCCACTTT.